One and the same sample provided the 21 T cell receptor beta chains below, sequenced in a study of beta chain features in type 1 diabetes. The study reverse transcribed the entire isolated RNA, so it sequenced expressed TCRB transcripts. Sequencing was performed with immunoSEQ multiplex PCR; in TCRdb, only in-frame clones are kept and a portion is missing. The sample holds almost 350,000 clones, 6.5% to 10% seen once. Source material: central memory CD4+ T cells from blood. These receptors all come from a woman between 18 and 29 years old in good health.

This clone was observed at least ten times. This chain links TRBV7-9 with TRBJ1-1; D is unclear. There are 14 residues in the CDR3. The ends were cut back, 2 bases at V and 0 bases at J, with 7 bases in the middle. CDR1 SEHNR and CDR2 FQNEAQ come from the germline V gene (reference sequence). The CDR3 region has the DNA TGTGCCAGCAGCTTAAGGCGGATGAACACTGAAGCTTTCTTT. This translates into CASSLRRMNTEAFF.

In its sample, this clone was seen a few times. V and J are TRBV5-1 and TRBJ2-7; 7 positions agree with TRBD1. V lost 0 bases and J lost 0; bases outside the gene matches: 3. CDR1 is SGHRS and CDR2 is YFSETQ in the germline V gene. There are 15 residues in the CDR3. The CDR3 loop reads CASSLGDSLSYEQYF. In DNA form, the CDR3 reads TGCGCCAGCAGCTTGGGGGACAGTCTCTCCTACGAGCAGTACTTC. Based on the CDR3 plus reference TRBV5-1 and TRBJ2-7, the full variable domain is KAGVTQTPRYLIKTRGQQVTLSCSPISGHRSVSWYQQTPGQGLQFLFEYFSETQRNKGNFPGRFSGRQFSNSRSEMNVSTLELGDSALYLCASSLGDSLSYEQYFGPGTRLTVT.

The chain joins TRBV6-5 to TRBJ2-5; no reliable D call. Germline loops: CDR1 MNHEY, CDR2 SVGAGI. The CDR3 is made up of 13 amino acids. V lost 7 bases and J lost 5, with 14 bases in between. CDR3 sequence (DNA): TGTGCCAGCACCCTTAACCTAGGGGAGACCCAGTACTTC. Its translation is CASTLNLGETQYF.

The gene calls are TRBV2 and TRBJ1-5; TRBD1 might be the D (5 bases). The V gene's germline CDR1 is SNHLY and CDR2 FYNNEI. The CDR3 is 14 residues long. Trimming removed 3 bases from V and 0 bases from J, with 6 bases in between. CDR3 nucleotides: TGTGCCAGCAGTGACCAGGGTAGCAATCAGCCCCAGCATTTT. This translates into CASSDQGSNQPQHF.

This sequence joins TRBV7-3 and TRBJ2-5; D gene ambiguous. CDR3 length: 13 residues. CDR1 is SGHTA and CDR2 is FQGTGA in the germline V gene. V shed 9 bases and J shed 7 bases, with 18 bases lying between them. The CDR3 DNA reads TGTGCCAGTGGTGTATGTCTTCGATGGACCCAGTACTTC. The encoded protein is CASGVCLRWTQYF.

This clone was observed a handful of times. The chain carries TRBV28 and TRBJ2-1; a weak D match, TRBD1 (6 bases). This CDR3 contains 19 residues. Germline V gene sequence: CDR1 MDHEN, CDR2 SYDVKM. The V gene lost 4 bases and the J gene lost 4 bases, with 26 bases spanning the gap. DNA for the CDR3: TGTGCCAGCAGTTCGTACCTCAGGGGCCCGAGAGCGCCTTACAATGAGCAGTTCTTC. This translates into CASSSYLRGPRAPYNEQFF.

This CDR3 reads CASSRRAGTGDNYGYTF. The CDR3 nucleotides are TGTGCCAGCTCACGAAGGGCCGGGACAGGGGACAACTATGGCTACACCTTC. The chain carries TRBV18 and TRBJ1-2; TRBD1 agrees at 10 bases. Germline CDR1 KGHSH, CDR2 LQKENI. With 4 bases clipped from V and 2 bases from J, the junction kept 10 bases outside the gene matches. The CDR3 spans 17 residues.

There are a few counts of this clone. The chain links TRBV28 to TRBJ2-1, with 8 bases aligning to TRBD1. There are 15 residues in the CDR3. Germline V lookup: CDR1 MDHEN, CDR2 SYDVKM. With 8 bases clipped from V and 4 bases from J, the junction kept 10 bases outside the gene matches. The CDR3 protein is CASAGRTGLYNEQFF. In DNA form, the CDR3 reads TGTGCCAGCGCGGGCCGGACAGGGCTTTACAATGAGCAGTTCTTC.

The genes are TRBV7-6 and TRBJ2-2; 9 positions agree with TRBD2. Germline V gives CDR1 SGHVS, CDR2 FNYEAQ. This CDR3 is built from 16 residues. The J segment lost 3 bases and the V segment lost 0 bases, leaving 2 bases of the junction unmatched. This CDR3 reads CASSLAAGGYTGELFF. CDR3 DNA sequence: TGTGCCAGCAGCTTAGCGGCGGGAGGGTACACCGGGGAGCTGTTTTTT. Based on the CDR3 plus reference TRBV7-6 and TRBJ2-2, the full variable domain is GAGVSQSPRYKVTKRGQDVALRCDPISGHVSLYWYRQALGQGPEFLTYFNYEAQQDKSGLPNDRFSAERPEGSISTLTIQRTEQRDSAMYRCASSLAAGGYTGELFFGEGSRLTVL.

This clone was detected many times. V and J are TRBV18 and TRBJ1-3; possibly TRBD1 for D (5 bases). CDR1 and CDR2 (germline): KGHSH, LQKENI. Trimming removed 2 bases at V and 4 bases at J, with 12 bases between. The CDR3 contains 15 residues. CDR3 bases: TGTGCCAGCTCACCAAGTGCAGGGACCGGAAACACCATATATTTT. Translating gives CASSPSAGTGNTIYF.

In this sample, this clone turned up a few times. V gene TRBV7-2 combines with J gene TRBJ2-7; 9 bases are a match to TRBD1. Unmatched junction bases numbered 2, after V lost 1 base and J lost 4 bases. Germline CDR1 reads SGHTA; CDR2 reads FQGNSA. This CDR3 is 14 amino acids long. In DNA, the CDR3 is TGTGCCAGCAGCTTAGACAGGGGGCGGTACGAGCAGTACTTC. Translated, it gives CASSLDRGRYEQYF.

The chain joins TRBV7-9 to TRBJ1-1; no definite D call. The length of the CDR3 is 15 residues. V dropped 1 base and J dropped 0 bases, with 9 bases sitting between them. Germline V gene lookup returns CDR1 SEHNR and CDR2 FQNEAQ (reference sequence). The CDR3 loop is CASSLVGRLNTEAFF. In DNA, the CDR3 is TGTGCCAGCAGCTTAGTAGGCCGACTGAACACTGAAGCTTTCTTT.

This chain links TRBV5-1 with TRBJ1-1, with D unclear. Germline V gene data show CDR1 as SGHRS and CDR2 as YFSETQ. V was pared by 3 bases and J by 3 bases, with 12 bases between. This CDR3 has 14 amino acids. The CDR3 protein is CASSYGPTDTEAFF. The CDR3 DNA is TGCGCCAGCAGCTACGGACCGACGGACACTGAAGCTTTCTTT.

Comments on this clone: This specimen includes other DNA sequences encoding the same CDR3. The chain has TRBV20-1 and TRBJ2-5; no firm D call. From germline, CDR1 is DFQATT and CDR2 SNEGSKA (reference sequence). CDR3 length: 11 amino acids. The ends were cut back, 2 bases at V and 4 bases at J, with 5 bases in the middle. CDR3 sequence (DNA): TGCAGTGCTAGACCCGCAGAGACCCAGTACTTC. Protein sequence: CSARPAETQYF.

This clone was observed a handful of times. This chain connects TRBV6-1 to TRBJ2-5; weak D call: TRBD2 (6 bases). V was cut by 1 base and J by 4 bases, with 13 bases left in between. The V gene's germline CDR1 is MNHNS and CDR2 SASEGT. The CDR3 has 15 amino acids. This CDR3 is CASSEGGLGGETQYF. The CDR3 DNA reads TGTGCCAGCAGTGAAGGGGGTCTGGGAGGAGAGACCCAGTACTTC.

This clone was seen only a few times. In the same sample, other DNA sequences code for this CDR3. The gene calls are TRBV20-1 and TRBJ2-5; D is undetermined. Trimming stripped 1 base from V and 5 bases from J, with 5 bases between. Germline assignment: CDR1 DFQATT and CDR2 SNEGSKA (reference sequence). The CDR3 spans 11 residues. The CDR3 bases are TGCAGTGCTAGAGCCCAGGAGACCCAGTACTTC. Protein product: CSARAQETQYF.

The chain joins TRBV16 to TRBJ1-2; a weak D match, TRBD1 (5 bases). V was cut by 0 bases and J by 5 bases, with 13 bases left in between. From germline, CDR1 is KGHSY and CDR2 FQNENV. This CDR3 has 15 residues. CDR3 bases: TGTGCCAGCAGCCAATCCAAGGGGCACGGTTATGGCTACACCTTC. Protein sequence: CASSQSKGHGYGYTF. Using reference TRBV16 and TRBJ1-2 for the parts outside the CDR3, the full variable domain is GEEVAQTPKHLVRGEGQKAKLYCAPIKGHSYVFWYQQVLKNEFKFLISFQNENVFDETGMPKERFSAKCLPNSPCSLEIQATKLEDSAVYFCASSQSKGHGYGYTFGSGTRLTVV.

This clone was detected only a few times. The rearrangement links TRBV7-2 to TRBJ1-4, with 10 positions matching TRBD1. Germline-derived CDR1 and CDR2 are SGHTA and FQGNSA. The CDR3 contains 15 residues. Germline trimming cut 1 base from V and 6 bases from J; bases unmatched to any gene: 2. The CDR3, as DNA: TGTGCCAGCAGCTTAGGTGACAGGGGGCATGAAAAACTGTTTTTT. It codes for CASSLGDRGHEKLFF.

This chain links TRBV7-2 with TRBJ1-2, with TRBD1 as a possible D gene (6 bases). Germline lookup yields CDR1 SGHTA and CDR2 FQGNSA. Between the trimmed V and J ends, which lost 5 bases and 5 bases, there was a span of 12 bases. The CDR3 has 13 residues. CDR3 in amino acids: CASSTRQAYGYTF. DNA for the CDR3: TGTGCCAGCAGCACACGACAGGCTTATGGCTACACCTTC.

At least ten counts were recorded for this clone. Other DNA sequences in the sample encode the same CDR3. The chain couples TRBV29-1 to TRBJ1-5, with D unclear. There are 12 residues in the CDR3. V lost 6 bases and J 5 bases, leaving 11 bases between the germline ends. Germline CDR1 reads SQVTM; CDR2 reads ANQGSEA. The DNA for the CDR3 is TGCAGCGTGGGCGCCCGGGATCAGCCCCAGCATTTT. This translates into CSVGARDQPQHF.

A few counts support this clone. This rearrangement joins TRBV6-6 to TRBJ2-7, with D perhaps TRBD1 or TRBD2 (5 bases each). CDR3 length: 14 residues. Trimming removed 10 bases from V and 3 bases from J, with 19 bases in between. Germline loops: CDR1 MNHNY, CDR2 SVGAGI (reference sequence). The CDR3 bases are TGTGCCACTAAAAGGGGAGAAGAAATCTACGAGCAGTACTTC. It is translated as CATKRGEEIYEQYF.